Listed below are T cell receptor beta chains from one sample, sequenced in a study of cytomegalovirus exposure and HLA in healthy donors. Method: immunoSEQ multiplex PCR; TCRdb's copy keeps in-frame clones and lacks some. Of roughly 120,000 clones in the sample, roughly 14% were seen once. Material: PBMCs. The receptor set was obtained from a woman aged 18-30 years in good health and CMV-seronegative. The CDR3 runs from the conserved cysteine through the conserved F or W. Fields, in order: V gene, D gene, J gene, CDR3 length, clone size, CDR3 DNA, CDR3 protein. The D gene is left open where the match is weak. Clone size is not always given. Where it is, it says once, few, many or a class for expanded clones.

V gene: TRBV25-1; D gene: .; J gene: TRBJ1-5; CDR3 length: 12; clone size: few; CDR3 DNA: TGTGCCAGCAGTACAGGGCGGCAGCCCCAGCATTTT; CDR3 protein: CASSTGRQPQHF
V gene: TRBV9; D gene: .; J gene: TRBJ2-1; CDR3 length: 12; clone size: few; CDR3 DNA: TGTGCCAGCAGCGTAAGGGGTGATGAGCAGTTCTTC; CDR3 protein: CASSVRGDEQFF
V gene: TRBV30; D gene: .; J gene: TRBJ1-4; CDR3 length: 15; clone size: few; CDR3 DNA: TGTGCCTGGAGTGTTTCCGCCCAAGGAGGGTGGAAACTGTTTTTT; CDR3 protein: CAWSVSAQGGWKLFF
V gene: TRBV4-1; D gene: .; J gene: TRBJ1-2; CDR3 length: 13; clone size: few; CDR3 DNA: TGCGCCAGCAGCCCGGACAGCGACTATGGCTACACCTTC; CDR3 protein: CASSPDSDYGYTF
V gene: TRBV7-8; D gene: .; J gene: TRBJ2-7; CDR3 length: 12; clone size: .; CDR3 DNA: TGTGCCAGCAGCTTTAGTCTGTACGAGCAGTACTTC; CDR3 protein: CASSFSLYEQYF
V gene: TRBV4-3; D gene: .; J gene: TRBJ1-5; CDR3 length: 14; clone size: .; CDR3 DNA: TGCGCCAGCAGCCAGTCTGACGCCAGGCAGCCCCAGCATTTT; CDR3 protein: CASSQSDARQPQHF
V gene: TRBV27; D gene: TRBD1; J gene: TRBJ1-1; CDR3 length: 13; clone size: .; CDR3 DNA: TGTGCCAGCAGTCGTGGGACAGCCTCTGAAGCTTTCTTT; CDR3 protein: CASSRGTASEAFF
V gene: TRBV28; D gene: .; J gene: TRBJ2-3; CDR3 length: 15; clone size: .; CDR3 DNA: TGTGCCAGCAGTTTAACTTGGGCACACACAGATACGCAGTATTTT; CDR3 protein: CASSLTWAHTDTQYF
V gene: TRBV28; D gene: TRBD1; J gene: TRBJ2-7; CDR3 length: 14; clone size: few; CDR3 DNA: TGTGCCAGCAGTTTATACGGGACAGGATACGAGCAGTACTTC; CDR3 protein: CASSLYGTGYEQYF
V gene: TRBV7-2; D gene: .; J gene: TRBJ1-6; CDR3 length: 19; clone size: .; CDR3 DNA: TGTGCCAGCAGCTTACTATTTGGGGGGGCATTAAGCAGCAATTCACCCCTCCACTTT; CDR3 protein: CASSLLFGGALSSNSPLHF
V gene: TRBV6-4; D gene: TRBD1; J gene: TRBJ1-1; CDR3 length: 13; clone size: few; CDR3 DNA: TGTGCCAGCAGTGACGAAGTACAGGGGATAGCTTTCTTT; CDR3 protein: CASSDEVQGIAFF
V gene: TRBV7-6; D gene: .; J gene: TRBJ1-1; CDR3 length: 16; clone size: few; CDR3 DNA: TGTGCCAGCAGCTCGCGGGGCCCTCCGCAGCGGACTGAAGCTTTCTTT; CDR3 protein: CASSSRGPPQRTEAFF
V gene: TRBV7-9; D gene: .; J gene: TRBJ1-1; CDR3 length: 14; clone size: .; CDR3 DNA: TGTGCCAGCAGCTTAGATATTAGGAACACTGAAGCTTTCTTT; CDR3 protein: CASSLDIRNTEAFF
V gene: TRBV7-2; D gene: .; J gene: TRBJ1-2; CDR3 length: 14; clone size: .; CDR3 DNA: TGTGCCAGCAGCTTAGTCGAGCCCCGGGGTGGCTACACCTTC; CDR3 protein: CASSLVEPRGGYTF
V gene: TRBV10-3; D gene: TRBD1; J gene: TRBJ2-3; CDR3 length: 14; clone size: .; CDR3 DNA: TGTGCCATCAGTTTGACAGGGGGAACAGATACGCAGTATTTT; CDR3 protein: CAISLTGGTDTQYF
V gene: TRBV28; D gene: .; J gene: TRBJ2-7; CDR3 length: 13; clone size: .; CDR3 DNA: TGTGCCAGCGAGGAAGGAATCTCCTACGAGCAGTACTTC; CDR3 protein: CASEEGISYEQYF
V gene: TRBV5-6; D gene: .; J gene: TRBJ2-5; CDR3 length: 15; clone size: few; CDR3 DNA: TGTGCCAGCAGCCTGGGTGGAGCGGTCCAAGAGACCCAGTACTTC; CDR3 protein: CASSLGGAVQETQYF
V gene: TRBV28; D gene: .; J gene: TRBJ1-1; CDR3 length: 12; clone size: .; CDR3 DNA: TGTGCCAGCAGTTTGGCGAACACTGAAGCTTTCTTT; CDR3 protein: CASSLANTEAFF
V gene: TRBV6-5; D gene: TRBD1; J gene: TRBJ2-2; CDR3 length: 16; clone size: .; CDR3 DNA: TGTGCCAGCAGTTACTCGACAGGGATGAACACCGGGGAGCTGTTTTTT; CDR3 protein: CASSYSTGMNTGELFF
V gene: TRBV2; D gene: .; J gene: TRBJ2-1; CDR3 length: 12; clone size: few; CDR3 DNA: TGTGCCAGCAGCAGAGAGGGCCATGAGCAGTTCTTC; CDR3 protein: CASSREGHEQFF
V gene: TRBV27; D gene: .; J gene: TRBJ1-3; CDR3 length: 16; clone size: .; CDR3 DNA: TGTGCCAGCAGTCCCGCCCCACTTCCCTCTGGAAACACCATATATTTT; CDR3 protein: CASSPAPLPSGNTIYF
V gene: TRBV30; D gene: TRBD2; J gene: TRBJ2-3; CDR3 length: 17; clone size: few; CDR3 DNA: TGTGCCTGGAGTGGCCCTTGGGTGGCGGGAGGTGGAGATACGCAGTATTTT; CDR3 protein: CAWSGPWVAGGGDTQYF
V gene: TRBV18; D gene: .; J gene: TRBJ2-5; CDR3 length: 13; clone size: .; CDR3 DNA: TGTGCCAGCTCACCGTCGGGGTTGGAGACCCAGTACTTC; CDR3 protein: CASSPSGLETQYF
V gene: TRBV19; D gene: TRBD2; J gene: TRBJ2-1; CDR3 length: 16; clone size: .; CDR3 DNA: TGTGCCAGTAGTATAGACGGACTAGCGGGGTACGGTGAGCAGTTCTTC; CDR3 protein: CASSIDGLAGYGEQFF
V gene: TRBV15; D gene: .; J gene: TRBJ1-2; CDR3 length: 14; clone size: .; CDR3 DNA: TGTGCCACCAGCCTTGTGGGGGGAGTCGATGGCTACACCTTC; CDR3 protein: CATSLVGGVDGYTF
V gene: TRBV7-8; D gene: .; J gene: TRBJ1-1; CDR3 length: 13; clone size: .; CDR3 DNA: TGTGCCAGCATCCAATCAGGGAACACTGAAGCTTTCTTT; CDR3 protein: CASIQSGNTEAFF
V gene: TRBV5-1; D gene: TRBD2; J gene: TRBJ2-5; CDR3 length: 15; clone size: few; CDR3 DNA: TGCGCCAGCAGCTTGGATAGCGGGAGAGAAGAGACCCAGTACTTC; CDR3 protein: CASSLDSGREETQYF
V gene: TRBV27; D gene: TRBD2; J gene: TRBJ2-1; CDR3 length: 14; clone size: .; CDR3 DNA: TGTGCCAGCGGGACTAGCGGCACCTACAATGAGCAGTTCTTC; CDR3 protein: CASGTSGTYNEQFF
V gene: TRBV27; D gene: .; J gene: TRBJ2-5; CDR3 length: 14; clone size: .; CDR3 DNA: TGTGCCAGCAGCAAACAGGACAGTCAAGAGACCCAGTACTTC; CDR3 protein: CASSKQDSQETQYF
V gene: TRBV5-1; D gene: TRBD2; J gene: TRBJ2-5; CDR3 length: 19; clone size: .; CDR3 DNA: TGCGCCAGCAGCCCAGAACCGGGACTAGCGGGGTTGAGGGAGTTGGCCCAGTACTTC; CDR3 protein: CASSPEPGLAGLRELAQYF
V gene: TRBV30; D gene: TRBD1; J gene: TRBJ1-4; CDR3 length: 14; clone size: few; CDR3 DNA: TGTGCCTGGAGCACCGGGACAGGGAGAGAAAAACTGTTTTTT; CDR3 protein: CAWSTGTGREKLFF
V gene: TRBV6-1; D gene: TRBD2; J gene: TRBJ2-3; CDR3 length: 15; clone size: many; CDR3 DNA: TGTGCCAGCAGAAGGACTAGCGGTAGCACAGATACGCAGTATTTT; CDR3 protein: CASRRTSGSTDTQYF
V gene: TRBV2; D gene: TRBD1; J gene: TRBJ2-2; CDR3 length: 16; clone size: few; CDR3 DNA: TGTGCCAGCAGTCATAGACAGGGGTCCGACACCGGGGAGCTGTTTTTT; CDR3 protein: CASSHRQGSDTGELFF
V gene: TRBV27; D gene: TRBD1; J gene: TRBJ1-2; CDR3 length: 14; clone size: few; CDR3 DNA: TGTGCCAGCCTCGGGACAGGGGACAACTATGGCTACACCTTC; CDR3 protein: CASLGTGDNYGYTF
V gene: TRBV7-9; D gene: .; J gene: TRBJ2-1; CDR3 length: 14; clone size: few; CDR3 DNA: TGTGCCAGCAGCTTAGCCCGGACTGGAAATGAGCAGTTCTTC; CDR3 protein: CASSLARTGNEQFF
V gene: TRBV6-5; D gene: .; J gene: TRBJ1-3; CDR3 length: 15; clone size: .; CDR3 DNA: TGTGCCAGCAGTTACTCGAGAGGGTATGGAAACACCATATATTTT; CDR3 protein: CASSYSRGYGNTIYF
V gene: TRBV7-3; D gene: TRBD1; J gene: TRBJ1-2; CDR3 length: 13; clone size: few; CDR3 DNA: TGTGCCAGCAGCGGACAGGGTTCCTATGGCTACACCTTC; CDR3 protein: CASSGQGSYGYTF
V gene: TRBV27; D gene: TRBD1; J gene: TRBJ1-1; CDR3 length: 13; clone size: .; CDR3 DNA: TGTGCCAGCAGTTGGACAGGGAGAACTGAAGCTTTCTTT; CDR3 protein: CASSWTGRTEAFF
V gene: TRBV29-1; D gene: .; J gene: TRBJ2-5; CDR3 length: 12; clone size: few; CDR3 DNA: TGCAGCGTTGGGACAGCCCAAGAGGCCCAGTACTTC; CDR3 protein: CSVGTAQEAQYF
V gene: TRBV13; D gene: .; J gene: TRBJ1-4; CDR3 length: 17; clone size: few; CDR3 DNA: TGTGCCAGCAGCTTAGCGGGGGGCGCCGGAACTAATGAAAAACTGTTTTTT; CDR3 protein: CASSLAGGAGTNEKLFF
V gene: TRBV4-1; D gene: TRBD1; J gene: TRBJ2-1; CDR3 length: 18; clone size: few; CDR3 DNA: TGCGCCAGCAGCCAAGATGGGACAGGGGCCAACTCCTACAATGAGCAGTTCTTC; CDR3 protein: CASSQDGTGANSYNEQFF
V gene: TRBV27; D gene: TRBD2; J gene: TRBJ2-1; CDR3 length: 16; clone size: .; CDR3 DNA: TGTGCCAGCAGTGACGGACTAGCGGGAGGCTACAATGAGCAGTTCTTC; CDR3 protein: CASSDGLAGGYNEQFF
V gene: TRBV6-6; D gene: .; J gene: TRBJ1-2; CDR3 length: 15; clone size: .; CDR3 DNA: TGTGCCAGCAGTGACAGGTTCGAACTTAACTATGGCTACACCTTC; CDR3 protein: CASSDRFELNYGYTF
V gene: TRBV7-9; D gene: TRBD1; J gene: TRBJ1-2; CDR3 length: 13; clone size: few; CDR3 DNA: TGTGCCAGCAGCATCGGGACAGGGGATGGCTACACCTTC; CDR3 protein: CASSIGTGDGYTF
V gene: TRBV10-1; D gene: TRBD1; J gene: TRBJ1-5; CDR3 length: 18; clone size: .; CDR3 DNA: TGCGCCAGCAGTGAGTCACAAGAACCGGGACAGGGAACTCAGCCCCAGCATTTT; CDR3 protein: CASSESQEPGQGTQPQHF
V gene: TRBV4-2; D gene: TRBD2; J gene: TRBJ2-3; CDR3 length: 18; clone size: .; CDR3 DNA: TGTGCCAGCAGCCAAGATCGAGGGACTAGCGGGGGCACAGATACGCAGTATTTT; CDR3 protein: CASSQDRGTSGGTDTQYF
V gene: TRBV5-1; D gene: .; J gene: TRBJ2-1; CDR3 length: 16; clone size: .; CDR3 DNA: TGCGCCAGCAGCTTGGAAGCTCCCGGCCAGGGCGATGAGCAGTTCTTC; CDR3 protein: CASSLEAPGQGDEQFF
V gene: TRBV10-3; D gene: .; J gene: TRBJ1-1; CDR3 length: 13; clone size: few; CDR3 DNA: TGTGCCATCAGCCTCACAGCTGACACTGAAGCTTTCTTT; CDR3 protein: CAISLTADTEAFF
V gene: TRBV4-2; D gene: .; J gene: TRBJ2-2; CDR3 length: 14; clone size: .; CDR3 DNA: TGTGCCAGCAGCCACGGGTATCACACCGGGGAGCTGTTTTTT; CDR3 protein: CASSHGYHTGELFF
V gene: TRBV15; D gene: .; J gene: TRBJ2-5; CDR3 length: 15; clone size: .; CDR3 DNA: TGTGCCACCAGCAGAGATAACGGGGTTCGAGAGACCCAGTACTTC; CDR3 protein: CATSRDNGVRETQYF
V gene: TRBV6-1; D gene: .; J gene: TRBJ2-2; CDR3 length: 14; clone size: .; CDR3 DNA: TGTGCCAGCAGGACGTTGGGGGCGGGCGGGGAGCTGTTTTTT; CDR3 protein: CASRTLGAGGELFF
V gene: TRBV7-8; D gene: .; J gene: TRBJ2-1; CDR3 length: 12; clone size: few; CDR3 DNA: TGTGCCAGCAGCCACTTGGGGGGTGAGCAGTTCTTC; CDR3 protein: CASSHLGGEQFF
V gene: TRBV6-1; D gene: TRBD2; J gene: TRBJ2-7; CDR3 length: 18; clone size: .; CDR3 DNA: TGTGCCAGCAGTGCCGGGACTAGCGGGATCTCAAGCTCCTACGAGCAGTACTTC; CDR3 protein: CASSAGTSGISSSYEQYF
V gene: TRBV4-2; D gene: .; J gene: TRBJ1-4; CDR3 length: 15; clone size: .; CDR3 DNA: TGTGCCAGCAGCCAAGATCCTCTGATATTAGGGGGAGAGTTTTTT; CDR3 protein: CASSQDPLILGGEFF
V gene: TRBV29-1; D gene: .; J gene: TRBJ2-6; CDR3 length: 13; clone size: .; CDR3 DNA: TGCAGCGTTGCTTCCCTAGGGGCCAACGTCTTGACTTTC; CDR3 protein: CSVASLGANVLTF
V gene: TRBV9; D gene: .; J gene: TRBJ1-3; CDR3 length: 14; clone size: few; CDR3 DNA: TGTGCCAGCAGCTCGGAGGCGTCTGGAAACACCATATATTTT; CDR3 protein: CASSSEASGNTIYF
V gene: TRBV9; D gene: .; J gene: TRBJ1-1; CDR3 length: 12; clone size: few; CDR3 DNA: TGTGCCAGCAGCGTAGATGCCGGTGAAGCTTTCTTT; CDR3 protein: CASSVDAGEAFF
V gene: TRBV27; D gene: .; J gene: TRBJ1-6; CDR3 length: 16; clone size: few; CDR3 DNA: TGTGCCAGCAGTTTATCACGGGGGGCCACTAATTCACCCCTCCACTTT; CDR3 protein: CASSLSRGATNSPLHF
V gene: TRBV6-5; D gene: .; J gene: TRBJ2-5; CDR3 length: 13; clone size: few; CDR3 DNA: TGTGCCAGCAGACGTAGCCGCTCCTCGACCCAGTACTTC; CDR3 protein: CASRRSRSSTQYF